This T cell receptor (beta chain) derives from a study of Ad26.COV2.S vaccination and SARS-CoV-2 variants. For the study at large: The trial was COV1001 and the donor's arm was Ad26.COV2.S.

As regards this clone: Its target is unknown.

Treatment in this sample: around 19 received Ad26.COV2.S at low or high dose, single or two shots; several received placebo; per-sample allocation not given. Material that was analyzed had been drawn on day 63 after the first vaccine or placebo injection. Here immunoSEQ multiplex PCR was the method, and the copy in TCRdb shows in-frame clones only, minus some. Among about 240,000 clones listed, around 87% were seen once. The CDR3 totals 13 residues. CDR1 and CDR2 from the germline V gene are SNHLY and FYNNEI. V was trimmed by 3 bases and J by 7 bases, leaving 12 bases between them. Broader study findings: Analyses that measured TCR breadth and depth may have underestimated total T cell responses.

The source was peripheral blood, collected in a trial of Ad26.COV2.S vaccine versus placebo. The chain links TRBV2 to TRBJ1-1; no reliable D call. This clonotype originated in a person between 18 and 60 years old who received the Ad26.COV2.S COVID-19 vaccine or a placebo. CDR3 sequence: CASSEEIRGEAFF. In DNA, the CDR3 is TGTGCCAGCAGTGAGGAAATCCGGGGTGAAGCTTTCTTT.